Following are 26 T cell receptor beta chains from one sample sequenced in a study of blood T cell repertoires in COVID-19. Data came from immunoSEQ multiplex PCR; TCRdb stores just in-frame clones and leaves some out. The sample records about 130,000 clones, about 89% being singletons. The sequencing sample was made of peripheral blood. Every receptor here comes from a man aged 45-60 years with active or convalescent COVID-19.

The rearrangement uses TRBV5-1 and TRBJ2-1, with 12 bases aligning to TRBD2. This CDR3 is 16 amino acids long. The ends lost 1 base at V and 12 bases at J; junction bases unmatched: 11. Looked up from germline, CDR1 is SGHRS and CDR2 is YFSETQ. The CDR3 protein is CASSLYMGTSGFGQFF. CDR3 bases: TGCGCCAGCAGCTTGTATATGGGGACTAGCGGGTTTGGGCAGTTCTTC.

The V gene is TRBV18, the J gene TRBJ1-1, with 11 bases aligning to TRBD1. The CDR3 length is 16 residues. Trimming cost V 3 bases and J 3 bases; bases outside gene matches: 6. CDR1 is KGHSH, CDR2 LQKENI, per germline. The CDR3 protein is CASSPYRTGGYTEAFF. CDR3 coding DNA: TGTGCCAGCTCACCGTATCGGACAGGGGGCTACACTGAAGCTTTCTTT.

The chain combines TRBV30 with TRBJ2-2; D may be TRBD2 (6 bases). CDR1 GTSNPN and CDR2 SVGIG come from the germline V gene (reference sequence). Deletions cut 3 bases from V and 5 bases from J, with 13 bases between. This CDR3 has 14 amino acids. This CDR3 is CAWRSLGRTGELFF. The CDR3 DNA reads TGTGCCTGGAGGTCGCTAGGGAGGACCGGGGAGCTGTTTTTT.

V gene TRBV5-6 combines with J gene TRBJ1-1, with TRBD1 as a possible D gene (6 bases). The CDR3 is made up of 15 amino acids. Trimming took off 4 bases at V and 4 bases at J, with 17 bases between the two ends. Germline V gene data show CDR1 as SGHDT and CDR2 as YYEEEE. This CDR3 reads CASSTRLTGGTEAFF. The CDR3 coding sequence is TGTGCCAGCAGCACCAGATTGACAGGCGGCACTGAAGCTTTCTTT.

The J gene is TRBJ1-1, the V gene TRBV30; D may be TRBD1 (5 bases). The CDR3 loop spans 13 amino acids. CDR1 GTSNPN and CDR2 SVGIG come from the germline V gene (reference sequence). V lost 4 bases to trimming and J lost 5 bases, with 14 bases between them. CDR3 loop: CAWIRGGGTEAFF. DNA of the CDR3: TGTGCCTGGATTAGGGGTGGGGGGACTGAAGCTTTCTTT.

This chain joins TRBV27 and TRBJ2-5; 7 bases are a match to TRBD2. The junction had 11 bases not matched to a gene; V was cut back by 6 bases and J by 4 bases. In germline, CDR1 is MNHEY, CDR2 SMNVEV (reference sequence). The CDR3 length is 15 residues. Here the CDR3 reads CASRSSRRGLETQYF. CDR3 bases: TGTGCCAGCAGATCCTCGCGGCGGGGGTTAGAGACCCAGTACTTC.

The chain uses TRBV30 and TRBJ1-6, with D possibly matching TRBD1 (6 bases). V was pared by 8 bases and J by 7 bases, with 21 bases between. Germline V gene lookup returns CDR1 GTSNPN and CDR2 SVGIG (reference sequence). CDR3 length: 15 residues. As DNA, the CDR3 is TGTGCCGGATCCGGGACATTATTGCGGAATTCACCCCTCCACTTT. Its protein is CAGSGTLLRNSPLHF.

This chain links TRBV5-4 with TRBJ2-3; 8 bases match TRBD1. V lost 0 bases to trimming and J lost 5 bases; unmatched junction nucleotides: 2. Looked up from germline, CDR1 is SGHNT and CDR2 is YYREEE (reference sequence). CDR3 length equals 14 residues. CDR3 amino acids: CASSLVQGGDTQYF. The CDR3 coding sequence is TGTGCCAGCAGCTTGGTACAGGGGGGAGATACGCAGTATTTT.

This rearrangement joins TRBV6-5 to TRBJ1-5; D is undetermined. Trimming left V 4 bases short and J 4 bases short, with 14 bases between. CDR1 and CDR2 from the germline V gene are MNHEY and SVGAGI. This CDR3 has 15 amino acids. CDR3 bases: TGTGCCAGCAGTTTTGGAGGTTCTCGTAATCAGCCCCAGCATTTT. Its translation is CASSFGGSRNQPQHF.

The J gene is TRBJ2-5, the V gene TRBV11-2; D not resolved. Deletions cut 5 bases from V and 5 bases from J, with 9 bases between. This CDR3 has 12 residues. Germline assignment: CDR1 SGHAT and CDR2 FQNNGV. The CDR3 region is CASSPSFETQYF. The CDR3 bases are TGTGCCAGCAGCCCGAGCTTTGAGACCCAGTACTTC.

The chain couples TRBV18 to TRBJ2-1, with 7 bases lining up with TRBD2. The V gene end was trimmed by 4 bases and the J gene end by 3 bases; junction bases not matched to a gene: 3. From germline, CDR1 is KGHSH and CDR2 LQKENI. This CDR3 region has 14 residues. CDR3 residues: CASSLSGNYNEQFF. The CDR3 DNA is TGTGCCAGCTCACTGAGCGGGAACTACAATGAGCAGTTCTTC.

This chain links TRBV5-4 with TRBJ1-4; 8 nucleotides agree with TRBD1. CDR1 SGHNT and CDR2 YYREEE come from the germline V gene (reference sequence). This CDR3 spans 15 amino acids. Unmatched junction bases numbered 5, after V lost 3 bases and J lost 4 bases. The chain's CDR3 is CASSYRGEINEKLFF. The CDR3 nucleotides read TGTGCCAGCAGCTACAGGGGGGAAATTAATGAAAAACTGTTTTTT.

The chain links TRBV5-4 to TRBJ2-7; TRBD2 matches at 11 bases. The germline V gene encodes CDR1 SGHNT and CDR2 YYREEE (reference sequence). CDR3 length: 15 amino acids. With 5 bases clipped from V and 5 bases from J, the junction kept 9 bases outside the gene matches. The CDR3 reads CASRSELAGVHEQYF. In DNA, the CDR3 is TGTGCCAGCAGATCCGAACTAGCGGGAGTACACGAGCAGTACTTC.

The chain carries TRBV18 and TRBJ1-4, with 10 bases matching TRBD1. Germline V gene sequence: CDR1 KGHSH, CDR2 LQKENI. V dropped 6 bases and J dropped 2; count of bases not matched to a gene: 6. This CDR3 contains 16 residues. The CDR3 loop reads CASSPTTGGTNEKLFF. CDR3 nucleotides: TGTGCCAGCTCCCCGACGACAGGGGGCACTAATGAAAAACTGTTTTTT.

V usage is TRBV18 and J usage is TRBJ2-3; TRBD2 is a possible D gene (5 bases). V was trimmed by 3 bases and J by 5 bases, leaving 15 bases between them. CDR1 and CDR2 from the germline V gene are KGHSH and LQKENI. The CDR3 has 15 amino acids. The CDR3 DNA sequence: TGTGCCAGCTCACCTTCACCTACTAGGGAAGATACGCAGTATTTT. Its translation: CASSPSPTREDTQYF.

V and J are TRBV6-2 or TRBV6-3 and TRBJ2-7; 7 positions match TRBD2. J lost 5 bases, V lost 0 bases, and 7 bases had no gene match. Germline-derived CDR1 and CDR2 are MNHEY and SVGEGT. This CDR3 comprises 15 residues. The CDR3 region has the DNA TGTGCCAGCAGTTACTCGGCGGGGGAGTCTCACGAGCAGTACTTC. Its translation is CASSYSAGESHEQYF.

The rearrangement uses TRBV6-1 and TRBJ1-2, with D perhaps matching TRBD1 (5 bases). Trimming removed 2 bases from V and 2 bases from J, with 21 bases in between. CDR1 is MNHNS, CDR2 SASEGT, per germline. This CDR3 contains 18 residues. The CDR3 reads CASSERGFDSLSNYGYTF. The CDR3 bases are TGTGCCAGCAGTGAAAGGGGCTTCGACAGTCTATCCAACTATGGCTACACCTTC.

The chain couples TRBV6-4 to TRBJ1-1, with D unresolved. CDR3 length: 13 residues. The germline V gene encodes CDR1 MRHNA and CDR2 SNTAGT. Between the trimmed V and J ends, which lost 3 bases and 1 base, there was a span of 6 bases. The CDR3 region is CASSEQQNTEAFF. The CDR3 DNA reads TGTGCCAGCAGTGAACAGCAGAACACTGAAGCTTTCTTT.

The chain has TRBV9 and TRBJ2-1; D perhaps matches TRBD1 (7 bases). The V and J ends lost 0 bases and 7 bases respectively, with 14 bases between them. The CDR3 runs 15 residues. CDR1 SGDLS and CDR2 YYNGEE come from the germline V gene. CDR3 DNA sequence: TGTGCCAGCAGCGTAGACCCCAGGGGGGAGAATGAGCAGTTCTTC. Protein sequence: CASSVDPRGENEQFF.

The rearrangement links TRBV28 to TRBJ2-1; a possible D gene is TRBD1 (5 bases). The CDR3 contains 14 residues. The V and J ends lost 2 bases and 8 bases respectively, with 13 bases between them. In germline, CDR1 is MDHEN, CDR2 SYDVKM. The CDR3 loop reads CASSLIQGRYEQFF. The DNA for the CDR3 is TGTGCCAGCAGTTTAATTCAGGGAAGGTATGAGCAGTTCTTC.

V and J are TRBV5-1 and TRBJ2-7, with 9 positions matching TRBD1. This CDR3 contains 13 residues. V lost 5 bases and J lost 5; bases outside the gene matches: 5. Germline V gene lookup returns CDR1 SGHRS and CDR2 YFSETQ. The CDR3 sequence is CASSRQGENEQYF. The CDR3 DNA reads as TGCGCCAGCAGTCGACAGGGGGAAAACGAGCAGTACTTC.

With regard to this clone: The junction departs from germline at one end; a sequencing error may be responsible. The V call is TRBV6-5, the J call TRBJ2-5; D possibly corresponds to TRBD2 (5 bases). Germline V gene data show CDR1 as MNHEY and CDR2 as SVGAGI. The CDR3 has 13 residues. This chain's CDR3 is CASRYWEKETQYF. CDR3 DNA sequence: TGTGCCAGCAGGTACTGGGAGAAAGAGACCCAGTACTTC.

J is TRBJ1-1 and V is TRBV28; 7 bases map to TRBD1. CDR3 length: 13 residues. V lost 5 bases, J lost 5 bases, and 5 bases stayed unmatched. Germline V gives CDR1 MDHEN, CDR2 SYDVKM. The DNA for the CDR3 is TGTGCCAGCAGTCCGGACAGGCGAACTGAAGCTTTCTTT. It is translated as CASSPDRRTEAFF. Using reference TRBV28 and TRBJ1-1 for the parts outside the CDR3, the full variable domain is DVKVTQSSRYLVKRTGEKVFLECVQDMDHENMFWYRQDPGLGLRLIYFSYDVKMKEKGDIPEGYSVSREKKERFSLILESASTNQTSMYLCASSPDRRTEAFFGQGTRLTVV.

To note about this clone: The junction shows a germline mismatch at one end, possibly a read error. The chain is built from TRBV18 and TRBJ1-2; 7 nucleotides agree with TRBD1. The germline V gene encodes CDR1 KGHSH and CDR2 LQKENI. This CDR3 has 14 residues. The CDR3 sequence: CASSPENRGNGHTF. The CDR3 DNA reads TGTGCCAGCTCACCAGAAAACAGGGGTAATGGCCACACCTTC.

The V gene is TRBV6-5, the J gene TRBJ2-5; 8 nucleotides line up with TRBD2. The CDR3 covers 14 residues. The germline CDR1 and CDR2 sequences are MNHEY and SVGAGI. The V segment lost 7 bases and the J segment 1 base; nucleotides outside the gene matches: 5. CDR3 sequence (DNA): TGTGCCAGCAAGGGTAGCGGGGTCCAAGAGACCCAGTACTTC. Protein product: CASKGSGVQETQYF.

The chain employs TRBV4-2 and TRBJ2-1, with 7 bases fitting TRBD1. Germline values: CDR1 LGHNA, CDR2 YNFKEQ. The CDR3 is 14 amino acids. The V segment lost 1 base and the J segment 8 bases; nucleotides outside the gene matches: 5. Written as DNA, the CDR3 is TGTGCCAGCAGCCAAGGACAGGGTGTGCATGAGCAGTTCTTC. Translation: CASSQGQGVHEQFF.